A selection of T cell receptor beta chains follows, all from one sample in a study of shared clonotypes between healthy human individuals. Profiling relied on immunoSEQ multiplex PCR, and the TCRdb table lists in-frame clones only, not all of them. In the table there are 1,100,000 or so clones, 70% to 80% of which are singletons. Input material: memory CD4+ T cells from PBMCs. These receptors came from a man between 18 and 29 years old in good health. Some clones in this sample may be carry-over from other donors' samples. The CDR3 runs from the conserved cysteine through the conserved F or W. Fields, in order: J gene, D gene, clone size, V gene, CDR3 DNA, CDR3 protein. A D gene is named only where the DNA matches it firmly. Only part of the rows carry a size: once, few, many, or a class if the clone is expanded.

J gene: TRBJ1-1; D gene: TRBD1; clone size: .; V gene: TRBV5-6; CDR3 DNA: TGTGCCAGCAGCTTGATTGGACAGGGGTACACTGAAGCTTTCTTT; CDR3 protein: CASSLIGQGYTEAFF
J gene: TRBJ1-1; D gene: .; clone size: .; V gene: TRBV4-3; CDR3 DNA: TGCGCCAGCAGCCACAGGATCAACACTGAAGCTTTCTTT; CDR3 protein: CASSHRINTEAFF
J gene: TRBJ2-2; D gene: TRBD1; clone size: few; V gene: TRBV28; CDR3 DNA: TGTGCCAGCAGTTTATGGTGGACAGGGAACACCGGGGAGCTGTTTTTT; CDR3 protein: CASSLWWTGNTGELFF
J gene: TRBJ2-7; D gene: .; clone size: few; V gene: TRBV4-2; CDR3 DNA: TGTGCCAGCAGCCAAGGGCAGGAGGCCTCCTACGAGCAGTACTTC; CDR3 protein: CASSQGQEASYEQYF
J gene: TRBJ2-6; D gene: .; clone size: .; V gene: TRBV7-3; CDR3 DNA: TGTGCCAGCAGGAAGGACCACTTCTCTGGGGCCAACGTCCTGACTTTC; CDR3 protein: CASRKDHFSGANVLTF
J gene: TRBJ2-4; D gene: TRBD1; clone size: .; V gene: TRBV5-4; CDR3 DNA: TGTGCCAGCAGCTTGGAACAGGGGGAGTACATTCAGTACTTC; CDR3 protein: CASSLEQGEYIQYF
J gene: TRBJ1-2; D gene: .; clone size: .; V gene: TRBV20-1; CDR3 DNA: TGCAGTGCTAGACCAATACAGGAGATGTCCTTC; CDR3 protein: CSARPIQEMSF
J gene: TRBJ1-2; D gene: .; clone size: few; V gene: TRBV2; CDR3 DNA: TGTGCCAGCAGTGACGGGCCGGGACGGGGCTATGGCTACACCTTC; CDR3 protein: CASSDGPGRGYGYTF
J gene: TRBJ2-5; D gene: .; clone size: few; V gene: TRBV9; CDR3 DNA: TGTGCCAGCAGCAGAACCGGGGCAGCGGAGACCCAGTACTTC; CDR3 protein: CASSRTGAAETQYF
J gene: TRBJ1-3; D gene: TRBD1; clone size: few; V gene: TRBV29-1; CDR3 DNA: TGCAGCGTTGGACAGGGTGATCGAAACACCATATATTTT; CDR3 protein: CSVGQGDRNTIYF
J gene: TRBJ1-3; D gene: .; clone size: .; V gene: TRBV7-9; CDR3 DNA: TGTGCCAGCAGCAGGGTCCCCGGAAACACCATATATTTT; CDR3 protein: CASSRVPGNTIYF
J gene: TRBJ2-1; D gene: .; clone size: .; V gene: TRBV11-1; CDR3 DNA: TGTGCCAGCAGCTTAGCCCCTCCGGGGAATGAGCAGTTCTTC; CDR3 protein: CASSLAPPGNEQFF
J gene: TRBJ1-5; D gene: .; clone size: .; V gene: TRBV19; CDR3 DNA: TGTGCCAGTCGGGACAACAATCAGCCCCAGCATTTT; CDR3 protein: CASRDNNQPQHF
J gene: TRBJ2-2; D gene: .; clone size: few; V gene: TRBV6-5; CDR3 DNA: TGTGCCACCGGGCCCTGGGACACCGGGGAGCTGTTTTTT; CDR3 protein: CATGPWDTGELFF
J gene: TRBJ2-3; D gene: .; clone size: .; V gene: TRBV6-5; CDR3 DNA: TGTGCCAGCAGAAGAGGTGACCCGGGGGATACGCAGTATTTT; CDR3 protein: CASRRGDPGDTQYF
J gene: TRBJ1-3; D gene: TRBD1; clone size: once; V gene: TRBV5-4; CDR3 DNA: TGTGCCAGCAGCTTGGAAGGGACAGGGACTGGAAACACCATATATTTT; CDR3 protein: CASSLEGTGTGNTIYF
J gene: TRBJ2-7; D gene: .; clone size: .; V gene: TRBV5-4; CDR3 DNA: TGTGCCAGCAGCTTGGAGGCTTCCCGCTCCTACGAGCAGTACTTC; CDR3 protein: CASSLEASRSYEQYF